Below are 32 T cell receptor beta chains sequenced from a single sample in a study of blood T cell repertoires in COVID-19. Sequenced by immunoSEQ multiplex PCR; TCRdb stores in-frame clones only, minus some. Here the sample spans some 230,000 clones, around 82% being singletons. Sequencing was done on a sample of peripheral blood. The receptors shown here come from a woman aged 55-69 years with acute or convalescent COVID-19.

The V gene is TRBV6-6, the J gene TRBJ1-1, with D possibly being TRBD1 (5 bases). In germline, CDR1 is MNHNY, CDR2 SVGAGI (reference sequence). V lost 2 bases and J lost 3, with 7 bases in between. This CDR3 is 13 amino acids long. The CDR3 DNA sequence: TGTGCCAGCAGTTACGGGGGGGACACTGAAGCTTTCTTT. Protein product: CASSYGGDTEAFF.

The V and J genes are TRBV20-1 and TRBJ1-1, with D maybe TRBD1 (6 bases). The CDR3 has 11 residues. V lost 4 bases to trimming and J lost 6 bases, with 9 bases between them. Germline V gene sequence: CDR1 DFQATT, CDR2 SNEGSKA (reference sequence). The CDR3, as DNA: TGCAGTGCTAATACAGGGCCTGAAGCTTTCTTT. It codes for CSANTGPEAFF.

This clone is a singleton in its sample. The chain uses TRBV7-9 and TRBJ1-3; D may be TRBD1 (6 bases). This CDR3 has 17 residues. Germline assignment: CDR1 SEHNR and CDR2 FQNEAQ (reference sequence). Between the trimmed V and J ends, which lost 4 bases and 0 bases, there was a span of 16 bases. DNA of the CDR3: TGTGCCAGCAGCTCTCACGCAGGGGAGCGCTCTGGAAACACCATATATTTT. Translating it yields CASSSHAGERSGNTIYF.

V is TRBV25-1 and J is TRBJ1-2; maybe TRBD1 (6 bases). Germline V gene sequence: CDR1 MGHDK, CDR2 SYGVNS. This CDR3 spans 15 amino acids. Trimming stripped 6 bases from V and 4 bases from J, with 18 bases between. CDR3 coding DNA: TGTGCCAGCAGGGGAACGTCAGGGGTGGCCTATGGCTACACCTTC. As protein: CASRGTSGVAYGYTF.

The chain carries TRBV5-1 and TRBJ1-2; 10 bases map to TRBD1. Per the germline V gene, CDR1 is SGHRS and CDR2 is YFSETQ. With V trimmed by 1 base and J by 3 bases, 9 bases remained unmatched. CDR3 length: 17 residues. In nucleotides, the CDR3 is TGCGCCAGCAGCTTGCGTGGGACAGGGGAATCTCACTATGGCTACACCTTC. This gives the protein CASSLRGTGESHYGYTF.

This clone appeared a single time. The chain has TRBV4-2 and TRBJ1-2; 11 bases are a match to TRBD1. The CDR3 contains 15 residues. V lost 3 bases, J lost 4 bases, and 4 bases stayed unmatched. From germline, CDR1 is LGHNA and CDR2 YNFKEQ. CDR3 DNA: TGTGCCAGCAGCCACGGACAGGGGGCGGCCTATGGCTACACCTTC. Translating gives CASSHGQGAAYGYTF.

CDR3 sequence (DNA): TGTGCCAGCTCTCGCGAGCCTTACGATGAGCAGTTCTTC. It encodes CASSREPYDEQFF. V usage is TRBV18 and J usage is TRBJ2-1; D gene uncertain. The germline gives CDR1 KGHSH, CDR2 LQKENI. CDR3 length: 13 residues. The ends were cut back, 6 bases at V and 8 bases at J, with 14 bases in the middle.

The chain has TRBV30 and TRBJ2-1; a weak D match, TRBD2 (6 bases). The germline V and J ends were trimmed by 3 bases and 6 bases, with 15 bases remaining between them. This CDR3 is 14 amino acids long. Per germline, CDR1 GTSNPN and CDR2 SVGIG (reference sequence). The chain's CDR3 is CAWRPGWGVNEQFF. The DNA of the CDR3 is TGTGCCTGGAGGCCGGGGTGGGGGGTCAATGAGCAGTTCTTC. The variable domain in full, completed from reference TRBV30 and TRBJ2-1, reads SQTIHQWPATLVQPVGSPLSLECTVEGTSNPNLYWYRQAAGRGLQLLFYSVGIGQISSEVPQNLSASRPQDRQFILSSKKLLLSDSGFYLCAWRPGWGVNEQFFGPGTRLTVL.

The rearrangement links TRBV4-1 to TRBJ1-1, with D possibly being TRBD1 (5 bases). Trimming took 4 bases from V and 12 from J, leaving 18 bases between them. Germline V gene sequence: CDR1 MGHRA, CDR2 YSYEKL. This CDR3 has 13 residues. CDR3 in amino acids: CASSPMRGQASFF. The CDR3 DNA reads TGCGCCAGCAGCCCAATGCGGGGCCAGGCATCTTTCTTT.

This clone has a single count. The chain couples TRBV20-1 to TRBJ2-3; D may be TRBD2 (6 bases). The V gene lost 3 bases and the J gene lost 4 bases, with 14 bases spanning the gap. This CDR3 spans 14 amino acids. CDR1 is DFQATT and CDR2 is SNEGSKA in the germline V gene (reference sequence). The CDR3: CSASMLASADTQYF. CDR3 DNA sequence: TGCAGTGCTAGTATGTTGGCTAGCGCAGATACGCAGTATTTT.

V usage is TRBV6-1 and J usage is TRBJ1-6; unclear D gene. This CDR3 is 17 amino acids long. With 2 bases removed from V and 6 bases from J, the gap between germline ends came to 17 bases. Germline assignment: CDR1 MNHNS and CDR2 SASEGT. Written as DNA, the CDR3 is TGTGCCAGCAGTGAATATGGTCGGTCAGGTAGTAATTCACCCCTCCACTTT. The encoded protein is CASSEYGRSGSNSPLHF.

This clone has just one count. This chain uses TRBV11-2 with TRBJ2-5, with TRBD1 matching 8 bases. Germline V gene data show CDR1 as SGHAT and CDR2 as FQNNGV. The V gene end was trimmed by 4 bases and the J gene end by 8 bases; junction bases not matched to a gene: 15. The CDR3 covers 16 residues. CDR3 in amino acids: CASSSSLAGGAQTQYF. CDR3 sequence (DNA): TGTGCCAGCAGCTCTAGCCTCGCAGGGGGCGCCCAAACCCAGTACTTC.

The rearrangement links TRBV7-9 to TRBJ1-1; no reliable D call. Trimming removed 7 bases at V and 0 bases at J, with 12 bases between. The CDR3 contains 14 residues. Germline assignment: CDR1 SEHNR and CDR2 FQNEAQ (reference sequence). As DNA, the CDR3 is TGTGCCAGCACCAACAACGGGGTGAACACTGAAGCTTTCTTT. Encoded protein: CASTNNGVNTEAFF. Based on the CDR3 plus reference TRBV7-9 and TRBJ1-1, the full variable domain is DTGVSQNPRHKITKRGQNVTFRCDPISEHNRLYWYRQTLGQGPEFLTYFQNEAQLEKSRLLSDRFSAERPKGSFSTLEIQRTEQGDSAMYLCASTNNGVNTEAFFGQGTRLTVV.

The chain combines TRBV19 with TRBJ1-5; 10 nucleotides line up with TRBD1. This CDR3 spans 18 amino acids. Germline assignment: CDR1 LNHDA and CDR2 SQIVND (reference sequence). V shed 0 bases and J 2 bases; nucleotides not matched to a gene: 7. CDR3 protein: CASSIDRTGGVRNQPQHF. The DNA of the CDR3 is TGTGCCAGTAGTATAGATAGGACAGGGGGAGTTCGCAATCAGCCCCAGCATTTT.

The gene calls are TRBV28 and TRBJ2-7, with TRBD2 as a possible D gene (5 bases). The CDR3 runs 13 residues. Trimming pared 7 bases from V and 7 bases from J, leaving 17 bases between. CDR1 is MDHEN, CDR2 SYDVKM, per germline. The CDR3 bases are TGTGCCAGCACCGGAGGACGCACTGGGGAGCAGTACTTC. Translation gives CASTGGRTGEQYF.

This clone was detected a few times. The chain employs TRBV28 and TRBJ1-5; 8 bases match TRBD1. Per germline, CDR1 MDHEN and CDR2 SYDVKM. The CDR3 has 15 amino acids. Germline trimming cut 6 bases from V and 6 bases from J; bases unmatched to any gene: 10. The CDR3 DNA sequence: TGTGCCAGCAGACCCTTGCAGGGGGCGGGTCAGCCCCAGCATTTT. As protein: CASRPLQGAGQPQHF.

The V gene is TRBV19, the J gene TRBJ1-2; TRBD1 agrees at 11 bases. From germline, CDR1 is LNHDA and CDR2 SQIVND (reference sequence). The CDR3 length is 12 residues. Trimming took 9 bases from V and 5 from J; bases not matched to a gene: 2. The CDR3 spells CASGTGGYGYTF. As DNA, the CDR3 is TGTGCCAGCGGGACAGGGGGGTATGGCTACACCTTC.

The V call is TRBV24-1, the J call TRBJ2-1, with 7 bases matching TRBD1. Germline CDR1 reads KGHDR; CDR2 reads SFDVKD. J was trimmed by 6 bases and V by 7 bases; bases with no gene match: 11. The CDR3 is 15 residues long. CDR3 DNA: TGTGCCACCAGGACTCCTAGGACAGGAATCAATGAGCAGTTCTTC. Amino acids: CATRTPRTGINEQFF.

This chain joins TRBV6-5 and TRBJ1-2; 8 bases are a match to TRBD1. Germline values: CDR1 MNHEY, CDR2 SVGAGI. This CDR3 spans 13 amino acids. The V and J ends lost 6 bases and 3 bases, in that order; junction bases with no gene match: 3. As DNA, the CDR3 is TGTGCCAGCAGAACAGGGGGTGACTATGGCTACACCTTC. Translation: CASRTGGDYGYTF.

V and J are TRBV29-1 and TRBJ1-2; D call uncertain. V lost 4 bases and J 8 bases, leaving 5 bases between the germline ends. The CDR3 totals 9 residues. Germline V gene sequence: CDR1 SQVTM, CDR2 ANQGSEA. The CDR3 coding sequence is TGCAGCGTTGTCGAGGGCTACACCTTC. It yields the protein CSVVEGYTF.

The chain recombines TRBV9 with TRBJ1-1; TRBD1 might be the D (5 bases). The germline V gene has CDR1 SGDLS and CDR2 YYNGEE. There are 15 residues in the CDR3. Trimming removed 4 bases from V and 1 base from J, with 14 bases in between. CDR3 coding DNA: TGTGCCAGCAGCCCCTGGGGAGGGGAGAACACTGAAGCTTTCTTT. Translated: CASSPWGGENTEAFF. The variable domain in full, completed from reference TRBV9 and TRBJ1-1, reads DSGVTQTPKHLITATGQRVTLRCSPRSGDLSVYWYQQSLDQGLQFLIQYYNGEERAKGNILERFSAQQFPDLHSELNLSSLELGDSALYFCASSPWGGENTEAFFGQGTRLTVV.

The CDR3 nucleotides are TGTGCCAGCAGCCCGATGGTAGGGGGTGGCACTGAAGCTTTCTTT. Protein product: CASSPMVGGGTEAFF. The V and J genes are TRBV3-1 (or the pseudogene TRBV3-2) and TRBJ1-1, with D possibly being TRBD1 (6 bases). CDR3 size: 15 residues. From germline, CDR1 is LGHDT and CDR2 YNNKEL (reference sequence). The V end was cut by 4 bases, the J end by 4 bases, with 16 bases between.

CDR3 loop: CARSLTWDRDTGELFF. CDR3 nucleotides: TGTGCCAGAAGTCTTACTTGGGACAGGGACACCGGGGAGCTGTTTTTT. The rearrangement links TRBV5-3 to TRBJ2-2; 9 positions match TRBD1. TRBV5-3 is marked as an open reading frame, function uncertain. This CDR3 has 16 amino acids. V lost 5 bases, J lost 3 bases, and 8 bases stayed unmatched.

V is TRBV28 and J is TRBJ1-1, with 7 bases identical to TRBD1. Trimming at V came to 3 bases and at J to 0 bases, leaving 7 bases not matched to a gene. From germline, CDR1 is MDHEN and CDR2 SYDVKM. This CDR3 is 16 amino acids long. The CDR3 region is CASSFVPGQMNTEAFF. CDR3 DNA: TGTGCCAGCAGTTTTGTCCCGGGACAGATGAACACTGAAGCTTTCTTT.

The chain employs TRBV6-5 and TRBJ1-5; D remains unclear. CDR3 length: 15 residues. Germline assignment: CDR1 MNHEY and CDR2 SVGAGI. The V and J ends lost 7 bases and 3 bases respectively, with 16 bases between them. The CDR3 DNA sequence: TGTGCCAGCACGGTAGGGAGAAGGTACAATCAGCCCCAGCATTTT. This codes for CASTVGRRYNQPQHF.

This chain joins TRBV30 and TRBJ1-5; D might be TRBD1 (6 bases). Germline V lookup: CDR1 GTSNPN, CDR2 SVGIG (reference sequence). The V gene lost 5 bases and the J gene lost 2 bases, with 19 bases spanning the gap. The CDR3 spans 16 residues. CDR3 sequence reads: CAWGRRGGRGNQPQHF. CDR3 nucleotides: TGTGCCTGGGGCCGGCGAGGGGGAAGAGGCAATCAGCCCCAGCATTTT.

The chain joins TRBV4-1 to TRBJ1-4, with 8 bases aligning to TRBD1. Germline V gene lookup returns CDR1 MGHRA and CDR2 YSYEKL. This CDR3 is 15 amino acids long. J lost 8 bases, V lost 4 bases, and 9 bases had no gene match. CDR3 amino acids: CASSLVDRGSEKLFF. CDR3 bases: TGCGCCAGCAGCCTGGTCGACAGGGGAAGCGAAAAACTGTTTTTT.

This chain joins TRBV7-2 and TRBJ2-5, with TRBD2 identical over 11 bases. V shed 6 bases and J 2 bases; nucleotides not matched to a gene: 11. This CDR3 contains 17 residues. Looked up from germline, CDR1 is SGHTA and CDR2 is FQGNSA. The chain's CDR3 is CASSSRVAGGHQETQYF. The CDR3 DNA reads TGTGCCAGCAGTTCTAGAGTAGCGGGGGGGCATCAAGAGACCCAGTACTTC.

This clone was found once. This chain joins TRBV4-2 and TRBJ2-2, with 11 bases aligning to TRBD2. V shed 1 base and J 4 bases; nucleotides not matched to a gene: 8. The CDR3 loop spans 18 amino acids. Germline CDR1 and CDR2: LGHNA and YNFKEQ. CDR3 protein: CASSQVSGGASGTGELFF. As DNA, the CDR3 is TGTGCCAGCAGCCAAGTTAGCGGGGGGGCTTCTGGCACCGGGGAGCTGTTTTTT.

V and J are TRBV30 and TRBJ1-1, with D tentatively TRBD1 (6 bases). The CDR3 runs 13 residues. Germline loops: CDR1 GTSNPN, CDR2 SVGIG (reference sequence). V shed 1 base and J shed 5 bases, with 11 bases lying between them. The CDR3 loop is CAWSAGVETEAFF. The CDR3 nucleotides read TGTGCCTGGAGTGCAGGGGTAGAGACTGAAGCTTTCTTT.

The genes are TRBV19 and TRBJ1-2; unclear D gene. V dropped 4 bases and J dropped 4 bases, with 22 bases sitting between them. The CDR3 covers 17 residues. Germline V gives CDR1 LNHDA, CDR2 SQIVND (reference sequence). The CDR3 region is CASSTRQMELSGYGYTF. The CDR3 DNA is TGTGCCAGTAGTACCCGGCAAATGGAGCTCTCGGGCTATGGCTACACCTTC.

The table lists this clone with a few counts. The V call is TRBV19, the J call TRBJ1-2, with D perhaps matching TRBD1 (6 bases). Germline V gene data show CDR1 as LNHDA and CDR2 as SQIVND (reference sequence). The CDR3 runs to 15 residues. Trimming left V 6 bases short and J 5 bases short, with 19 bases between. CDR3 in DNA: TGTGCCAGTAGCCCTCAGGGGTTCCTCTTTTATGGCTACACCTTC. Residues: CASSPQGFLFYGYTF.